The 25 T cell receptor beta chains below come from one sample, sequenced in a study of blood T cell repertoires in COVID-19. TCRdb keeps only in-frame clones here, not all; method: immunoSEQ multiplex PCR. The table records under 200,000 clones, around 88% of them present only once. Sequencing used PBMCs or T cells enriched from blood (not recorded which). All receptors derive from a middle-aged man with acute COVID-19.

This clone was observed a handful of times. The V call is TRBV6-5, the J call TRBJ2-3; 8 nucleotides agree with TRBD2. V trimming: 7 bases; J trimming: 0 bases; junction bases outside the gene matches: 0. This CDR3 region has 13 residues. CDR1 is MNHEY and CDR2 is SVGAGI in the germline V gene. The DNA of the CDR3 is TGTGCCAGCACTAGCGGGAGCACAGATACGCAGTATTTT. It translates to CASTSGSTDTQYF.

This clone was seen once. The chain has TRBV5-5 and TRBJ1-5, with TRBD1 matching over 9 bases. The CDR3 contains 15 residues. In germline, CDR1 is SGHKS, CDR2 YYEKEE (reference sequence). V lost 4 bases to trimming and J lost 7 bases; unmatched junction nucleotides: 9. The CDR3 DNA is TGTGCCAGCAGCCTTGACAGGGGGGCGGGGCAGCCCCAGCATTTT. Translation: CASSLDRGAGQPQHF.

This clone was counted a few times. V gene TRBV14 combines with J gene TRBJ2-1; 11 positions match TRBD2. Per germline, CDR1 SGHDN and CDR2 FVKESK. This CDR3 has 17 amino acids. V shed 6 bases, J shed 15 bases, and the junction held 22 bases outside the gene matches. The CDR3 sequence is CASSPLGGTSGTSGRFF. The CDR3 nucleotides read TGTGCCAGCAGTCCTCTTGGGGGGACTAGCGGAACGTCGGGGCGGTTCTTC.

The V and J genes are TRBV19 and TRBJ1-5; unclear D gene. Trimming pared 5 bases from V and 6 bases from J, leaving 11 bases between. Germline CDR1 is LNHDA and CDR2 is SQIVND (reference sequence). The CDR3 sequence is 13 residues long. DNA for the CDR3: TGTGCCAGTAGTCCGGGGTTCAGTCAGCCCCAGCATTTT. It translates to CASSPGFSQPQHF. Looking up the rest from reference TRBV19 and TRBJ1-5 gives the full variable domain: DGGITQSPKYLFRKEGQNVTLSCEQNLNHDAMYWYRQDPGQGLRLIYYSQIVNDFQKGDIAEGYSVSREKKESFPLTVTSAQKNPTAFYLCASSPGFSQPQHFGDGTRLSIL.

The table lists this clone with a few counts. The V gene is TRBV27, the J gene TRBJ1-6; 10 bases map to TRBD1. Germline loops: CDR1 MNHEY, CDR2 SMNVEV (reference sequence). Trimming cost V 6 bases and J 7 bases; bases outside gene matches: 3. CDR3 size: 14 residues. CDR3 DNA sequence: TGTGCCAGCAGCGCGGGACAGGGGAATTCACCCCTCCACTTT. Amino acid sequence: CASSAGQGNSPLHF.

This chain links TRBV5-1 with TRBJ2-5, with 14 bases aligning to TRBD2. V was pared by 3 bases and J by 7 bases, with 5 bases of the junction left unmatched. The CDR3 consists of 15 residues. Germline-derived CDR1 and CDR2 are SGHRS and YFSETQ. CDR3 amino acids: CASSSGTSGSGTQYF. Written as DNA, the CDR3 is TGCGCCAGCAGCTCCGGGACTAGCGGGAGTGGGACCCAGTACTTC.

This chain joins TRBV19 and TRBJ2-5; 7 bases line up with TRBD2. Germline lookup yields CDR1 LNHDA and CDR2 SQIVND (reference sequence). J lost 6 bases, V lost 5 bases, and 9 bases had no gene match. CDR3 length: 14 amino acids. CDR3 nucleotides: TGTGCCAGTAGTGTAGTGGGGGAGGGGAAGACCCAGTACTTC. Translating it yields CASSVVGEGKTQYF.

The chain employs TRBV2 and TRBJ1-5, with TRBD1 as a possible D gene (5 bases). The CDR3 totals 15 residues. Trimming took off 7 bases at V and 7 bases at J, with 20 bases between the two ends. Germline CDR1 reads SNHLY; CDR2 reads FYNNEI. DNA of the CDR3: TGTGCCAGCACGGCAGGGCCCCAACGAAGCCAGCCCCAGCATTTT. As protein: CASTAGPQRSQPQHF.

J is TRBJ2-7 and V is TRBV19, with 9 positions matching TRBD1. CDR1 and CDR2 (germline): LNHDA, SQIVND (reference sequence). J was trimmed by 3 bases and V by 2 bases; bases with no gene match: 5. This CDR3 contains 15 residues. For the CDR3, the DNA is TGTGCCAGTAGTATACCGGGACAGGGACACTACGAGCAGTACTTC. Protein: CASSIPGQGHYEQYF.

V usage is TRBV5-1 and J usage is TRBJ1-2; 8 bases are a match to TRBD1. From germline, CDR1 is SGHRS and CDR2 YFSETQ. The CDR3 runs 14 residues. Trimming removed 2 bases from V and 2 bases from J; junction bases left unmatched: 2. As DNA, the CDR3 is TGCGCCAGCAGCTTCCGACAGGGGAACTATGGCTACACCTTC. Translated, it gives CASSFRQGNYGYTF.

The chain couples TRBV28 to TRBJ1-5, with no clear D. Germline CDR1 reads MDHEN; CDR2 reads SYDVKM. This CDR3 is built from 14 residues. Deletions cut 3 bases from V and 0 bases from J, with 6 bases between. The CDR3 coding sequence is TGTGCCAGCAGTTTGTCACTTAGCAATCAGCCCCAGCATTTT. Its protein product is CASSLSLSNQPQHF.

The chain links TRBV28 to TRBJ1-5, with D maybe TRBD1 (5 bases). Germline V CDR1 and CDR2: MDHEN, SYDVKM. The V and J ends lost 2 bases and 0 bases respectively, with 11 bases between them. The CDR3 is made up of 16 amino acids. CDR3 nucleotide sequence: TGTGCCAGCAGTTTAGGGGCCAGTTATAGCAATCAGCCCCAGCATTTT. Amino acid sequence: CASSLGASYSNQPQHF.

The CDR3 region has the DNA TGTGCCAGCAGCCCGAAGCCGAATTCACCCCTCCACTTT. Amino acid sequence: CASSPKPNSPLHF. This chain connects TRBV7-2 to TRBJ1-6; D call uncertain. The CDR3 sequence is 13 residues long. Germline CDR1 is SGHTA and CDR2 is FQGNSA. Trimming left V 5 bases short and J 7 bases short, with 9 bases between. Combining the CDR3 with reference TRBV7-2 and TRBJ1-6 gives the whole variable domain GAGVSQSPSNKVTEKGKDVELRCDPISGHTALYWYRQSLGQGLEFLIYFQGNSAPDKSGLPSDRFSAERTGGSVSTLTIQRTQQEDSAVYLCASSPKPNSPLHFGNGTRLTVT.

The chain combines TRBV28 with TRBJ2-5, with D possibly being TRBD1 (6 bases). The CDR3 spans 13 residues. Trimming shortened V by 10 bases and J by 5 bases, and 17 bases separated the two germline ends. CDR1 MDHEN and CDR2 SYDVKM come from the germline V gene. The CDR3 DNA reads TGTGCCACCAACTACAGGGTCTGGGAGACCCAGTACTTC. Encoded protein: CATNYRVWETQYF.

This clone occurred once. The chain joins TRBV24-1 to TRBJ2-2; perhaps TRBD1 as D (6 bases). Per germline, CDR1 KGHDR and CDR2 SFDVKD. V was cut by 10 bases and J by 3 bases, with 14 bases left in between. There are 14 residues in the CDR3. CDR3 nucleotide sequence: TGTGCCACGATACAGGGTTTACACACCGGGGAGCTGTTTTTT. It codes for CATIQGLHTGELFF.

To note about this clone: At one boundary the junction diverges from the germline segment, which might be a read error. The chain is built from TRBV27 and TRBJ2-2; D gene ambiguous. This CDR3 has 14 amino acids. Germline V gives CDR1 MNHEY, CDR2 SMNVEV (reference sequence). CDR3: CASSLKPNAGELFF. As DNA, the CDR3 is TGTGCCAGCAGTTTAAAGCCGAACGCCGGGGAGCTGTTTTTT.

The rearrangement links TRBV4-2 to TRBJ2-1; 8 bases agree with TRBD2. CDR1 LGHNA and CDR2 YNFKEQ come from the germline V gene. CDR3 length equals 16 residues. J lost 0 bases, V lost 4 bases, and 5 bases had no gene match. This CDR3 reads CASSPGGVGSYNEQFF. The CDR3 DNA follows: TGTGCCAGCAGCCCGGGGGGGGTCGGCTCCTACAATGAGCAGTTCTTC.

In this sample, this clone turned up once. This chain connects TRBV7-9 to TRBJ1-5, with D unclear. Deletions cut 1 base from V and 5 bases from J, with 3 bases between. This CDR3 spans 12 amino acids. The germline V gene encodes CDR1 SEHNR and CDR2 FQNEAQ (reference sequence). CDR3 in amino acids: CASSLEHQPQHF. The DNA for the CDR3 is TGTGCCAGCAGCTTAGAGCATCAGCCCCAGCATTTT. The whole variable domain, remainder taken from reference TRBV7-9 and TRBJ1-5, is DTGVSQNPRHKITKRGQNVTFRCDPISEHNRLYWYRQTLGQGPEFLTYFQNEAQLEKSRLLSDRFSAERPKGSFSTLEIQRTEQGDSAMYLCASSLEHQPQHFGDGTRLSIL.

This clone was counted a single time. The germline gene is not matched at one end of the junction; a read error may be the cause. This chain connects TRBV6-1 to TRBJ2-4; possibly TRBD2 for D (6 bases). In germline, CDR1 is MNHNS, CDR2 SASEGT. The CDR3 extends over 13 amino acids. CDR3 in DNA: TGTGCCAGCAGTGAGCTAGGGACTGGTCAAGGACACTTC. This gives the protein CASSELGTGQGHF.

The V gene is TRBV6-6, the J gene TRBJ2-7; 10 nucleotides align to TRBD1. CDR3 length equals 15 residues. Germline assignment: CDR1 MNHNY and CDR2 SVGAGI (reference sequence). The J segment lost 2 bases and the V segment lost 7 bases, leaving 8 bases of the junction unmatched. The CDR3 spells CASTPDGTGAYEQYF. CDR3 nucleotides: TGTGCCAGCACCCCCGACGGGACAGGGGCCTACGAGCAGTACTTC.

V usage is TRBV6-5 and J usage is TRBJ1-2, with D unclear. The CDR3 is 14 amino acids. V was clipped by 6 bases and J by 6 bases, with 17 bases between them. The germline CDR1 and CDR2 sequences are MNHEY and SVGAGI. CDR3 DNA: TGTGCCAGCAGACGGAATAGGGAGGAGGATGGCTACACCTTC. Amino acid sequence: CASRRNREEDGYTF.

The chain joins TRBV24-1 to TRBJ2-4, with D possibly being TRBD2 (6 bases). CDR1 is KGHDR and CDR2 is SFDVKD in the germline V gene. V lost 4 bases to trimming and J lost 9 bases, with 15 bases between them. The CDR3 is made up of 14 amino acids. Written as DNA, the CDR3 is TGTGCCACCAGTGAAACCGGAGGGTTCGCCATTCAGTACTTC. Its protein product is CATSETGGFAIQYF.

V usage is TRBV7-2 and J usage is TRBJ2-5; possible D gene TRBD2, 6 bases. CDR1 is SGHTA, CDR2 FQGNSA, per germline. V dropped 1 base and J dropped 0 bases, with 21 bases sitting between them. The CDR3 spans 19 residues. The chain's CDR3 is CASSLGVRRAAKYQETQYF. The DNA for the CDR3 is TGTGCCAGCAGCTTAGGAGTAAGGAGGGCGGCAAAGTACCAAGAGACCCAGTACTTC. The full variable domain, completed using reference TRBV7-2 and TRBJ2-5, is GAGVSQSPSNKVTEKGKDVELRCDPISGHTALYWYRQSLGQGLEFLIYFQGNSAPDKSGLPSDRFSAERTGGSVSTLTIQRTQQEDSAVYLCASSLGVRRAAKYQETQYFGPGTRLLVL.

V gene TRBV27 combines with J gene TRBJ1-4; D is ambiguous. V shed 5 bases and J shed 8 bases, with 12 bases lying between them. CDR3 length: 13 amino acids. Per germline, CDR1 MNHEY and CDR2 SMNVEV (reference sequence). Here the CDR3 reads CASSPREEEKLFF. The CDR3 DNA reads as TGTGCCAGCAGTCCTCGGGAGGAGGAAAAACTGTTTTTT.

The chain joins TRBV4-3 to TRBJ1-1, with 8 bases aligning to TRBD1. Per the germline V gene, CDR1 is LGHNA and CDR2 is YSLEER. The trim removed 0 bases at V and 3 bases at J, leaving 3 bases unmatched. The length of the CDR3 is 15 residues. This chain's CDR3 is CASSQEDRAYTEAFF. Written as DNA, the CDR3 is TGCGCCAGCAGCCAAGAGGACAGGGCCTACACTGAAGCTTTCTTT.